Included here is one TCR beta chain sequence, with context. The antigen is undetermined. This entry belongs to a study of CD8+ T cells in alopecia areata. Following RNA extraction, reverse transcription yielded cDNA that acted as the sequencing template. Sequenced by immunoSEQ multiplex PCR; TCRdb stores in-frame clones only, minus some. There are around 120,000 clones in the sample; 61% occur only once, and around 5.4% lies in the top ten. Noted treatment: oral pan-JAK inhibitor, 5-10 mg twice daily. The study, taken as a whole, reports: TCR sharing was clearer in mice than between patients, perhaps partly owing to patient HLA diversity.

The CDR3 runs 16 residues. The V gene end was trimmed by 7 bases and the J gene end by 6 bases; junction bases not matched to a gene: 13. Germline CDR1 reads SGHAT; CDR2 reads FQNNGV. Here the sequenced sample was CD4+ T cells sorted from blood, taken at week 4, from a patient treated with tofacitinib. This TCR came from a human donor with alopecia areata. The rearrangement links TRBV11-2 to TRBJ2-2; the match to TRBD1 covers 8 bases. This CDR3 reads CASNQRTGFSAGELFF. The CDR3 DNA sequence: TGTGCCAGCAACCAAAGGACAGGGTTCAGCGCCGGGGAGCTGTTTTTT.